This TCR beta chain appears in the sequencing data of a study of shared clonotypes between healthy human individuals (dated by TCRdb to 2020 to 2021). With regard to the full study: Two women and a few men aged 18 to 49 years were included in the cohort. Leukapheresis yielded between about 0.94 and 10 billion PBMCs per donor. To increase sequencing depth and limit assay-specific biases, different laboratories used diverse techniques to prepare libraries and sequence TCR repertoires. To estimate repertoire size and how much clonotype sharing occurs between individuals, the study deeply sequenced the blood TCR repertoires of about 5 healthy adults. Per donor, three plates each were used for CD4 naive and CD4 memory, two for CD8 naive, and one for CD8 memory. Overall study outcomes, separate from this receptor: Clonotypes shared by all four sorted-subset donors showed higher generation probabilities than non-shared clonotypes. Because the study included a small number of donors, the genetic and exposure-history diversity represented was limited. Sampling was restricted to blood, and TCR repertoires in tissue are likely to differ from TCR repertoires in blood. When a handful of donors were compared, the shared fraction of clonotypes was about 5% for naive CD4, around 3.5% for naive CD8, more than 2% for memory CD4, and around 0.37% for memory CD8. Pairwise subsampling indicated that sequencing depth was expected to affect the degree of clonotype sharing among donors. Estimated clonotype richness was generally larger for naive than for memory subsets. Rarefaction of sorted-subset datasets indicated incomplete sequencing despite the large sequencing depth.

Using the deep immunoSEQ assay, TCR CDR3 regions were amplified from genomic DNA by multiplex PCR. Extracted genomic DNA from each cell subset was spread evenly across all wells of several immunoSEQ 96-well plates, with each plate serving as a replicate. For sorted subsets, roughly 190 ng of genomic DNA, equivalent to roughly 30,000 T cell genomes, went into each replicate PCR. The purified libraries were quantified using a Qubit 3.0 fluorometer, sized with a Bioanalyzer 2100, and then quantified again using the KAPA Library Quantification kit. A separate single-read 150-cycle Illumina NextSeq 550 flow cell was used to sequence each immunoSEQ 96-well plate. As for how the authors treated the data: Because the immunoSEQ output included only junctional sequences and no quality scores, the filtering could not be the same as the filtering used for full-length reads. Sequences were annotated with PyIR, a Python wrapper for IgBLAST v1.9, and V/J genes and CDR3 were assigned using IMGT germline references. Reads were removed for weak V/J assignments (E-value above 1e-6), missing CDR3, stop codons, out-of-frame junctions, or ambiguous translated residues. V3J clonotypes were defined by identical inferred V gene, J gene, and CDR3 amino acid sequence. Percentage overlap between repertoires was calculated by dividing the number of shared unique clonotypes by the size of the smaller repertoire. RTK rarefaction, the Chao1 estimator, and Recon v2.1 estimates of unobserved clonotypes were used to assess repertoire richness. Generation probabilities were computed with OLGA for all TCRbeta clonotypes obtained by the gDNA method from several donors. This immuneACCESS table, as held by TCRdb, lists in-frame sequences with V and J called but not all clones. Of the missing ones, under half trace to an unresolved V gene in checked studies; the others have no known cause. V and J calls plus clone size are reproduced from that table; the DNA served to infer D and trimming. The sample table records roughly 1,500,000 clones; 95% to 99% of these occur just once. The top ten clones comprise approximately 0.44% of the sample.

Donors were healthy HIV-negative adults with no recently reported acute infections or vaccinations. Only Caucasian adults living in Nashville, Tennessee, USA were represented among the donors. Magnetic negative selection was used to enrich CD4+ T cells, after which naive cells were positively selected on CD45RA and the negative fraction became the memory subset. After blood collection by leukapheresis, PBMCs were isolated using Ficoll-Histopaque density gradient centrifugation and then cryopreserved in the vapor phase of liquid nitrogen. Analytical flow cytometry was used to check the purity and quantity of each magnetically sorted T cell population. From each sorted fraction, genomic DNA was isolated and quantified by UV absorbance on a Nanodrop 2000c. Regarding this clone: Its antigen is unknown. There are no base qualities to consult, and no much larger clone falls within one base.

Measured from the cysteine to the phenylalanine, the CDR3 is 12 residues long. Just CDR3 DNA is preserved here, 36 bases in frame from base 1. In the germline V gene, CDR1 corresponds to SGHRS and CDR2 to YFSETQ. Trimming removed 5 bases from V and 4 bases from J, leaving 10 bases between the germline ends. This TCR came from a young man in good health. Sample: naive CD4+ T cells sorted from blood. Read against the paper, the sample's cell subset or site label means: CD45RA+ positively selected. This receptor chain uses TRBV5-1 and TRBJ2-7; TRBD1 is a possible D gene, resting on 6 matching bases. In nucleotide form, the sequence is TGCGCCAGCAGGCCGGACAGTTACGAGCAGTACTTC. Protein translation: CASRPDSYEQYF.